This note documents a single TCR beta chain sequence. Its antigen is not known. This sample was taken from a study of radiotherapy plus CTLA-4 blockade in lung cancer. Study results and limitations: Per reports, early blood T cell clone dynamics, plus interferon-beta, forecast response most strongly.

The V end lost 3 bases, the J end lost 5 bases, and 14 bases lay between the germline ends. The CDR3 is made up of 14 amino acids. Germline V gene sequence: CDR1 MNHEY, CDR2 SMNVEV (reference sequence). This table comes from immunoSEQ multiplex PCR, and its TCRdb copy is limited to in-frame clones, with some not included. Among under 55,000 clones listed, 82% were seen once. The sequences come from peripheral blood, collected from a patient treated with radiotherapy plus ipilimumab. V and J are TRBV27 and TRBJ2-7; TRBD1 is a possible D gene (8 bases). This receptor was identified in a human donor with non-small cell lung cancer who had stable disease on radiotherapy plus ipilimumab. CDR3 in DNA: TGTGCCAGCAGTTTGACAACAGGGGGGGACGAGCAGTACTTC. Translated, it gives CASSLTTGGDEQYF.